These T cell receptor beta chains were read from a single sample in a study of blood T cell repertoires in COVID-19. The repertoire was sequenced with immunoSEQ multiplex PCR; TCRdb's copy has only in-frame clones and lacks some. Of some 33,000 clones detected, roughly 88% appear once; the ten largest clones hold about 14%. The sample comprised peripheral blood. These receptors all come from a human donor in a cohort sampled during active COVID-19. Both conserved end residues are part of each CDR3. The order of the fields is V gene, D gene, clone size, J gene, CDR3 protein, CDR3 DNA. D genes are given only for firm matches. The listing skips clone size in some rows; elsewhere it reads once, few, many or a size class.

V: TRBV7-9; D: NA; size: NA; J: TRBJ2-7; CDR3: CASSLLGAEQYF; DNA: TGTGCCAGCAGCTTACTGGGGGCCGAGCAGTACTTC
V: TRBV5-5; D: NA; size: NA; J: TRBJ1-1; CDR3: CASSLGPRKNTEAFF; DNA: TGTGCCAGCAGCTTGGGTCCCAGAAAAAACACTGAAGCTTTCTTT
V: TRBV27; D: NA; size: NA; J: TRBJ1-6; CDR3: CASSHGTGDNSPLHF; DNA: TGTGCCAGCAGCCACGGGACGGGGGATAATTCACCCCTCCACTTT
V: TRBV7-2; D: TRBD1; size: NA; J: TRBJ1-6; CDR3: CASISQAGQGSPLHF; DNA: TGTGCCAGCATATCCCAAGCGGGACAGGGCTCACCCCTCCACTTT
V: TRBV5-1; D: NA; size: NA; J: TRBJ1-3; CDR3: CASSPGGGNTIYF; DNA: TGCGCCAGCAGCCCCGGGGGGGGAAACACCATATATTTT
V: TRBV30; D: TRBD1; size: NA; J: TRBJ1-4; CDR3: CASSGTANEKLFF; DNA: TGTGCCTCATCCGGGACAGCTAATGAAAAACTGTTTTTT
V: TRBV5-1; D: NA; size: NA; J: TRBJ2-1; CDR3: CASSLDRNEQFF; DNA: TGCGCCAGCAGCTTGGACAGGAATGAGCAGTTCTTC
V: TRBV6-4; D: TRBD1; size: few; J: TRBJ1-4; CDR3: CASSVGQGGDEKLFF; DNA: TGTGCCAGCAGTGTCGGACAGGGTGGGGACGAAAAACTGTTTTTT
V: TRBV24-1; D: NA; size: NA; J: TRBJ1-5; CDR3: CATSDRTDSQPQHF; DNA: TGTGCCACCAGTGATAGGACGGACAGTCAGCCCCAGCATTTT
V: TRBV10-2; D: TRBD2; size: NA; J: TRBJ2-1; CDR3: CASSAVGGAHEQFF; DNA: TGCGCCAGCAGTGCGGTCGGGGGGGCCCATGAGCAGTTCTTC
V: TRBV19; D: NA; size: few; J: TRBJ2-7; CDR3: CASSISPQGSYEQYF; DNA: TGTGCCAGTAGTATTTCACCCCAGGGGTCCTACGAGCAGTACTTC
V: TRBV6-1; D: NA; size: NA; J: TRBJ2-4; CDR3: CASSEALPPETKNIQYF; DNA: TGTGCCAGCAGTGAAGCGCTTCCCCCAGAAACCAAAAACATTCAGTACTTC
V: TRBV4-3; D: NA; size: NA; J: TRBJ2-3; CDR3: CASSPSPQGTDTQYF; DNA: TGCGCCAGCAGCCCAAGCCCTCAGGGCACAGATACGCAGTATTTT
V: TRBV19; D: TRBD2; size: NA; J: TRBJ2-7; CDR3: CASSKGLAGDLYEQYF; DNA: TGTGCCAGTAGTAAGGGACTAGCGGGGGACCTCTACGAGCAGTACTTC
V: TRBV27; D: NA; size: NA; J: TRBJ1-5; CDR3: CASSLSPPGAAGAQHF; DNA: TGTGCCAGCAGTTTATCACCCCCCGGGGCAGCAGGGGCCCAGCATTTT
V: TRBV5-4; D: TRBD2; size: NA; J: TRBJ2-5; CDR3: CASSLPSGGQETQYF; DNA: TGTGCCAGCAGCTTGCCTAGCGGGGGACAAGAGACCCAGTACTTC
V: TRBV6-1; D: TRBD1; size: NA; J: TRBJ2-1; CDR3: CASSDIGTVYNEQFF; DNA: TGTGCCAGCAGTGACATCGGGACAGTATACAATGAGCAGTTCTTC
V: TRBV20-1; D: NA; size: few; J: TRBJ2-3; CDR3: CSAILLDTQYF; DNA: TGCAGTGCTATCTTACTAGATACGCAGTATTTT
V: TRBV7-9; D: TRBD2; size: few; J: TRBJ2-1; CDR3: CASSLGLAGGYEQFF; DNA: TGTGCCAGCAGCTTAGGACTAGCGGGGGGGTATGAGCAGTTCTTC
V: TRBV3-1/TRBV3-2; D: TRBD2; size: NA; J: TRBJ2-1; CDR3: CASRRTSGGYGEQFF; DNA: TGTGCCAGCAGGCGGACTAGCGGGGGTTACGGTGAGCAGTTCTTC